This T cell receptor beta chain was sequenced for a study of blood T cell repertoires in COVID-19. Whole-study context: COVID-19 samples, acute and convalescent, were from the United States, Italy and Spain.

This clone was found a few times. Libraries were prepared by immunoSEQ multiplex PCR; TCRdb keeps only in-frame clonotypes and omits some of them. The sample has 120,000 or so clones; about 90% are singletons. V lost 6 bases to trimming and J lost 7 bases, with 13 bases between them. CDR3 length: 13 residues. CDR1 is LNHDA, CDR2 SQIVND, per germline (reference sequence). The source is a human donor in a cohort sampled during active COVID-19. This chain uses TRBV19 with TRBJ1-5; a possible D gene is TRBD1 (5 bases). Sequencing input: peripheral blood. CDR3 DNA: TGTGCCAGTAGAGGGGTTAGCGGACAGCCCCAGCATTTT. Amino acid sequence: CASRGVSGQPQHF.